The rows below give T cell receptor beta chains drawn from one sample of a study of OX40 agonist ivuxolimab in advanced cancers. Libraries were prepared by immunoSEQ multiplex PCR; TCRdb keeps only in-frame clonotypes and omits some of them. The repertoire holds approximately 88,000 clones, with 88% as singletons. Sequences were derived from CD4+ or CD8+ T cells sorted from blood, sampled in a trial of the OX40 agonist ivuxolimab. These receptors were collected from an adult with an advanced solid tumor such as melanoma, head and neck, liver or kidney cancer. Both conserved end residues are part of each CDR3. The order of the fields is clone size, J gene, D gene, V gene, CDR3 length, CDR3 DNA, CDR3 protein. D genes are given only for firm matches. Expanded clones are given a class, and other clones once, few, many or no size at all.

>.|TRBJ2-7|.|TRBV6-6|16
TGTGCCAGCAGTTCCCCGAGGGCGGGTCGCTACAACGAGCAGTACTTC
CASSSPRAGRYNEQYF
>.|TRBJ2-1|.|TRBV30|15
TGTGCCTGGAGTGTACGAGAAGGGGCCTACAATGAGCAGTTCTTC
CAWSVREGAYNEQFF
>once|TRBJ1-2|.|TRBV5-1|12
TGCGCCAGCAGCTTGGCGGGGAATGGCTACACCTTC
CASSLAGNGYTF
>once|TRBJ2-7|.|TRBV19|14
TGTGCCAGTAGTCCGGACGGTCCTAAAGACGAGCAGTACTTC
CASSPDGPKDEQYF
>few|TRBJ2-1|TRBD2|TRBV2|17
TGTGCCAGCAGTGATGGAAGCGGGAGAACGTCCTACAATGAGCAGTTCTTC
CASSDGSGRTSYNEQFF
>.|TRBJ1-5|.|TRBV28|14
TGTGCCACCCGCCGTGGGGAACGCAATCAGCCCCAGCATTTT
CATRRGERNQPQHF
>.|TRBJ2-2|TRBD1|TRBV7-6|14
TGTGCCAGCAGCCCCGGGACAGCCTCCGGGGAGCTGTTTTTT
CASSPGTASGELFF
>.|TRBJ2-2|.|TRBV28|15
TGTGCCAGCAGCCAACAACCTTTGAACACCGGGGAGCTGTTTTTT
CASSQQPLNTGELFF
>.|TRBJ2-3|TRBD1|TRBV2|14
TGTGCCAGCAGTAGGACAGGGGGCACAGATACGCAGTATTTT
CASSRTGGTDTQYF
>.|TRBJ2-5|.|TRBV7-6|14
TGTGCCAGCAGCTTTCAAGGCAGACGAGAGACCCAGTACTTC
CASSFQGRRETQYF
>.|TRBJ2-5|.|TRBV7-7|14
TGTGCCAGCAGCCGCGGGACAGTACAAGAGACCCAGTACTTC
CASSRGTVQETQYF
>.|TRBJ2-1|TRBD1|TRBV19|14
TGTGCCAGTAGTCTACAGGGGAGAAGCGATGAGCAGTTCTTC
CASSLQGRSDEQFF
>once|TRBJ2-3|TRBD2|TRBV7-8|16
TGTGCCAGCAGCTTTCCCTGGGCGGGAGCCGCAGATACGCAGTATTTT
CASSFPWAGAADTQYF
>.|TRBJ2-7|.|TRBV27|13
TGTGCCAGCGGATCCCAGGGGTACTACGAGCAGTACTTC
CASGSQGYYEQYF
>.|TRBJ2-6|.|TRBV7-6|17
TGTGCCAGCAGCCCATTTCCGGCCAGCTCTGGGGCCAACGTCCTGACTTTC
CASSPFPASSGANVLTF
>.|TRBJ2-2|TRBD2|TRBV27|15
TGTGCCAGCAGTCCCCGGGGGGGGACTACCGGGGAGCTGTTTTTT
CASSPRGGTTGELFF
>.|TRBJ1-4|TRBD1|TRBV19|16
TGTGCCAGTAGTCCGGGTCCCCAGGGGGAGAGTGAAAAACTGTTTTTT
CASSPGPQGESEKLFF
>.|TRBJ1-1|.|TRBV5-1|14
TGCGCCAGCAGCCGGTCCGGGGGGGACACTGAAGCTTTCTTT
CASSRSGGDTEAFF
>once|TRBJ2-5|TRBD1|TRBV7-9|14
TGTGCCAGCAGCTTTTTTACAGGGGAAGAGACCCAGTACTTC
CASSFFTGEETQYF
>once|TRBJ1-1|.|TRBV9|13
TGTGCCAGCAGCGTAGAAGGGAGGAGTGAAGCTTTCTTT
CASSVEGRSEAFF
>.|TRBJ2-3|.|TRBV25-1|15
TGTGCCAGCAGTGAATTAGGGCTAAACACAGATACGCAGTATTTT
CASSELGLNTDTQYF
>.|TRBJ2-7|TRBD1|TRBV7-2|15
TGTGCCAGCAGCTTAGGGGGACAGGGGGCCTACGAGCAGTACTTC
CASSLGGQGAYEQYF